A selection of T cell receptor beta chains follows, all from one sample in a study of cytomegalovirus exposure and HLA in healthy donors. Generated by immunoSEQ multiplex PCR, the TCRdb table keeps only in-frame clones and is missing some. The sample carries 150,000 to 200,000 clones, 75% to 85% recorded once. Sequencing was carried out using PBMCs. These receptors all stem from a woman under 40 in good health and CMV-seropositive. The CDR3 runs from the conserved cysteine through the conserved F or W. D genes are given only for firm matches. The size of a clone is reported for some rows only, either as once, few or many, or as a class for expanded clones.

CDR3aa: CASSLGQGVINQPQHF; CDR3nt: TGTGCCAGCAGCTTAGGACAGGGGGTAATCAATCAGCCCCAGCATTTT; abundance: once; j_gene: TRBJ1-5; len: 16; v_gene: TRBV7-9; d_gene: TRBD1
CDR3aa: CASSPGGGLRTDTQYF; CDR3nt: TGTGCCAGCAGCCCCGGCGGCGGGTTACGCACAGATACGCAGTATTTT; abundance: -; j_gene: TRBJ2-3; len: 16; v_gene: TRBV7-2; d_gene: -
CDR3aa: CASTRQGAHEQYF; CDR3nt: TGCGCCAGCACCCGACAGGGGGCTCACGAGCAGTACTTC; abundance: -; j_gene: TRBJ2-7; len: 13; v_gene: TRBV5-1; d_gene: TRBD1
CDR3aa: CASSPHSGGQNEQYF; CDR3nt: TGTGCCAGCAGCCCCCATAGCGGGGGCCAGAACGAGCAGTACTTC; abundance: few; j_gene: TRBJ2-7; len: 15; v_gene: TRBV6-1; d_gene: TRBD2
CDR3aa: CATTSLPRLGYEQFF; CDR3nt: TGTGCCACCACCTCTCTCCCTCGGCTCGGGTATGAGCAGTTCTTC; abundance: few; j_gene: TRBJ2-1; len: 15; v_gene: TRBV15; d_gene: -
CDR3aa: CASSGRQGAGKLFF; CDR3nt: TGTGCCAGCAGTGGGAGACAGGGGGCCGGAAAACTGTTTTTT; abundance: -; j_gene: TRBJ1-4; len: 14; v_gene: TRBV28; d_gene: TRBD1
CDR3aa: CASSRLAGEQFF; CDR3nt: TGTGCCAGCAGCCGATTAGCGGGTGAGCAGTTCTTC; abundance: -; j_gene: TRBJ2-1; len: 12; v_gene: TRBV6-1; d_gene: TRBD2
CDR3aa: CASNRGLPYNEQFF; CDR3nt: TGTGCCAGCAACCGCGGGCTTCCCTACAATGAGCAGTTCTTC; abundance: -; j_gene: TRBJ2-1; len: 14; v_gene: TRBV7-2; d_gene: -
CDR3aa: CASGRQASLGYGYTF; CDR3nt: TGTGCCAGTGGGAGACAGGCGTCCCTTGGCTATGGCTACACCTTC; abundance: -; j_gene: TRBJ1-2; len: 15; v_gene: TRBV27; d_gene: -
CDR3aa: CASSQDGGTEQYF; CDR3nt: TGCGCCAGCAGCCAAGACGGGGGGACCGAGCAGTACTTC; abundance: -; j_gene: TRBJ2-7; len: 13; v_gene: TRBV4-1; d_gene: TRBD2
CDR3aa: CASSLGGGRGSPLHF; CDR3nt: TGTGCCAGTAGTCTCGGGGGGGGAAGAGGATCACCCCTCCACTTT; abundance: -; j_gene: TRBJ1-6; len: 15; v_gene: TRBV19; d_gene: -
CDR3aa: CASSLLGATENEKLFF; CDR3nt: TGTGCCAGCAGTTTATTGGGGGCGACAGAGAATGAAAAACTGTTTTTT; abundance: -; j_gene: TRBJ1-4; len: 16; v_gene: TRBV28; d_gene: -
CDR3aa: CASSPGDRYGYTF; CDR3nt: TGTGCCAGCAGCCCAGGGGACAGGTATGGCTACACCTTC; abundance: -; j_gene: TRBJ1-2; len: 13; v_gene: TRBV11-2; d_gene: TRBD1
CDR3aa: CASSLLLGAYNEQFF; CDR3nt: TGTGCCAGCAGCTTGCTTCTAGGGGCCTACAATGAGCAGTTCTTC; abundance: -; j_gene: TRBJ2-1; len: 15; v_gene: TRBV5-5; d_gene: -
CDR3aa: CASSQLADIYNEQFF; CDR3nt: TGTGCCAGCAGCCAGCTAGCGGATATCTACAATGAGCAGTTCTTC; abundance: once; j_gene: TRBJ2-1; len: 15; v_gene: TRBV4-2; d_gene: TRBD2
CDR3aa: CASRHRGVLDYGYTF; CDR3nt: TGTGCCAGTAGGCACAGGGGGGTGCTCGACTATGGCTACACCTTC; abundance: -; j_gene: TRBJ1-2; len: 15; v_gene: TRBV19; d_gene: TRBD1
CDR3aa: CASSEQGVGYTF; CDR3nt: TGTGCCAGCAGTGAACAGGGGGTCGGCTACACCTTC; abundance: -; j_gene: TRBJ1-2; len: 12; v_gene: TRBV6-1; d_gene: TRBD1
CDR3aa: CASTSAGGQPQHF; CDR3nt: TGTGCCAGCACCTCGGCGGGGGGCCAGCCCCAGCATTTT; abundance: -; j_gene: TRBJ1-5; len: 13; v_gene: TRBV7-9; d_gene: -
CDR3aa: CASRPEGQGWNEQYF; CDR3nt: TGTGCCAGCAGACCCGAAGGACAGGGGTGGAACGAGCAGTACTTC; abundance: -; j_gene: TRBJ2-7; len: 15; v_gene: TRBV6-5; d_gene: TRBD1
CDR3aa: CASSGLTGGLNSGANVLTF; CDR3nt: TGTGCCAGCAGTGGGCTTACAGGGGGCCTTAACTCTGGGGCCAACGTCCTGACTTTC; abundance: -; j_gene: TRBJ2-6; len: 19; v_gene: TRBV27; d_gene: TRBD1
CDR3aa: CASTPLGTGVSLYEKLFF; CDR3nt: TGTGCCAGCACCCCGTTAGGGACAGGGGTCTCTCTGTATGAAAAACTGTTTTTT; abundance: -; j_gene: TRBJ1-4; len: 18; v_gene: TRBV28; d_gene: TRBD1
CDR3aa: CAALAGDTDTQYF; CDR3nt: TGTGCCGCCCTAGCGGGGGATACAGATACGCAGTATTTT; abundance: few; j_gene: TRBJ2-3; len: 13; v_gene: TRBV10-3; d_gene: TRBD2
CDR3aa: CASSLEGQPQHF; CDR3nt: TGTGCCAGCAGCTTAGAGGGGCAGCCCCAGCATTTT; abundance: -; j_gene: TRBJ1-5; len: 12; v_gene: TRBV7-8; d_gene: -
CDR3aa: CASKSGGGQPQHF; CDR3nt: TGTGCCAGCAAGTCAGGGGGCGGTCAGCCCCAGCATTTT; abundance: once; j_gene: TRBJ1-5; len: 13; v_gene: TRBV27; d_gene: TRBD1
CDR3aa: CASSARTGIPQHF; CDR3nt: TGTGCCAGCAGCGCCAGGACAGGGATTCCCCAGCATTTT; abundance: -; j_gene: TRBJ1-5; len: 13; v_gene: TRBV2; d_gene: TRBD1
CDR3aa: CSASSVNEQFF; CDR3nt: TGCAGTGCTAGTTCTGTTAATGAGCAGTTCTTC; abundance: -; j_gene: TRBJ2-1; len: 11; v_gene: TRBV20-1; d_gene: -
CDR3aa: CASSEYRVLGYEQYF; CDR3nt: TGTGCCAGCAGTGAATACAGGGTCCTCGGCTACGAGCAGTACTTC; abundance: -; j_gene: TRBJ2-7; len: 15; v_gene: TRBV2; d_gene: -
CDR3aa: CASRAGGEGYEQYF; CDR3nt: TGTGCCAGCAGGGCGGGGGGGGAGGGCTACGAGCAGTACTTC; abundance: -; j_gene: TRBJ2-7; len: 14; v_gene: TRBV28; d_gene: TRBD2
CDR3aa: CASGDAYEQYF; CDR3nt: TGTGCCAGCGGAGATGCCTACGAGCAGTACTTC; abundance: -; j_gene: TRBJ2-7; len: 11; v_gene: TRBV28; d_gene: -
CDR3aa: CANSTRDRGWYEQYF; CDR3nt: TGTGCCAACAGCACCCGGGACAGGGGGTGGTACGAGCAGTACTTC; abundance: -; j_gene: TRBJ2-7; len: 15; v_gene: TRBV14; d_gene: TRBD1
CDR3aa: CASSVGDLRGNTEAFF; CDR3nt: TGTGCCAGCAGCGTAGGGGACCTCAGGGGGAACACTGAAGCTTTCTTT; abundance: -; j_gene: TRBJ1-1; len: 16; v_gene: TRBV9; d_gene: -
CDR3aa: CSVAQGPSYGYTF; CDR3nt: TGCAGCGTTGCACAGGGACCTAGTTATGGCTACACCTTC; abundance: -; j_gene: TRBJ1-2; len: 13; v_gene: TRBV29-1; d_gene: -
CDR3aa: CASKGEETQYF; CDR3nt: TGTGCCAGCAAGGGGGAGGAGACCCAGTACTTC; abundance: once; j_gene: TRBJ2-5; len: 11; v_gene: TRBV6-6; d_gene: -
CDR3aa: CASSVVEGEQFF; CDR3nt: TGTGCCAGCAGCGTAGTGGAGGGTGAGCAGTTCTTC; abundance: -; j_gene: TRBJ2-1; len: 12; v_gene: TRBV9; d_gene: -
CDR3aa: CASSLRAGGLHEQYF; CDR3nt: TGTGCCAGCAGCCTGCGAGCGGGGGGCTTGCACGAGCAGTACTTC; abundance: -; j_gene: TRBJ2-7; len: 15; v_gene: TRBV9; d_gene: TRBD2
CDR3aa: CASSSSGRERGSPLHF; CDR3nt: TGTGCCAGCAGTTCGTCGGGTCGGGAACGGGGTTCACCCCTCCACTTT; abundance: -; j_gene: TRBJ1-6; len: 16; v_gene: TRBV28; d_gene: -
CDR3aa: CASSNAETGLYEQYF; CDR3nt: TGTGCCAGCAGTAACGCAGAGACAGGGCTCTACGAGCAGTACTTC; abundance: -; j_gene: TRBJ2-7; len: 15; v_gene: TRBV6-1; d_gene: TRBD1
CDR3aa: CASRKRQGVKQFF; CDR3nt: TGTGCCAGCAGAAAACGACAGGGGGTTAAGCAGTTCTTC; abundance: -; j_gene: TRBJ2-1; len: 13; v_gene: TRBV6-5; d_gene: TRBD1
CDR3aa: CASSPRGASGGFSYEQYF; CDR3nt: TGTGCCAGCAGCCCCCGGGGGGCGAGCGGGGGGTTCTCCTACGAGCAGTACTTC; abundance: -; j_gene: TRBJ2-7; len: 18; v_gene: TRBV7-6; d_gene: TRBD2
CDR3aa: CAWKQVNEKLFF; CDR3nt: TGTGCCTGGAAACAGGTGAATGAAAAACTGTTTTTT; abundance: -; j_gene: TRBJ1-4; len: 12; v_gene: TRBV30; d_gene: -
CDR3aa: CASTTSTSSYEQYF; CDR3nt: TGTGCCAGCACCACCTCCACGAGCTCCTACGAGCAGTACTTC; abundance: -; j_gene: TRBJ2-7; len: 14; v_gene: TRBV6-5; d_gene: -